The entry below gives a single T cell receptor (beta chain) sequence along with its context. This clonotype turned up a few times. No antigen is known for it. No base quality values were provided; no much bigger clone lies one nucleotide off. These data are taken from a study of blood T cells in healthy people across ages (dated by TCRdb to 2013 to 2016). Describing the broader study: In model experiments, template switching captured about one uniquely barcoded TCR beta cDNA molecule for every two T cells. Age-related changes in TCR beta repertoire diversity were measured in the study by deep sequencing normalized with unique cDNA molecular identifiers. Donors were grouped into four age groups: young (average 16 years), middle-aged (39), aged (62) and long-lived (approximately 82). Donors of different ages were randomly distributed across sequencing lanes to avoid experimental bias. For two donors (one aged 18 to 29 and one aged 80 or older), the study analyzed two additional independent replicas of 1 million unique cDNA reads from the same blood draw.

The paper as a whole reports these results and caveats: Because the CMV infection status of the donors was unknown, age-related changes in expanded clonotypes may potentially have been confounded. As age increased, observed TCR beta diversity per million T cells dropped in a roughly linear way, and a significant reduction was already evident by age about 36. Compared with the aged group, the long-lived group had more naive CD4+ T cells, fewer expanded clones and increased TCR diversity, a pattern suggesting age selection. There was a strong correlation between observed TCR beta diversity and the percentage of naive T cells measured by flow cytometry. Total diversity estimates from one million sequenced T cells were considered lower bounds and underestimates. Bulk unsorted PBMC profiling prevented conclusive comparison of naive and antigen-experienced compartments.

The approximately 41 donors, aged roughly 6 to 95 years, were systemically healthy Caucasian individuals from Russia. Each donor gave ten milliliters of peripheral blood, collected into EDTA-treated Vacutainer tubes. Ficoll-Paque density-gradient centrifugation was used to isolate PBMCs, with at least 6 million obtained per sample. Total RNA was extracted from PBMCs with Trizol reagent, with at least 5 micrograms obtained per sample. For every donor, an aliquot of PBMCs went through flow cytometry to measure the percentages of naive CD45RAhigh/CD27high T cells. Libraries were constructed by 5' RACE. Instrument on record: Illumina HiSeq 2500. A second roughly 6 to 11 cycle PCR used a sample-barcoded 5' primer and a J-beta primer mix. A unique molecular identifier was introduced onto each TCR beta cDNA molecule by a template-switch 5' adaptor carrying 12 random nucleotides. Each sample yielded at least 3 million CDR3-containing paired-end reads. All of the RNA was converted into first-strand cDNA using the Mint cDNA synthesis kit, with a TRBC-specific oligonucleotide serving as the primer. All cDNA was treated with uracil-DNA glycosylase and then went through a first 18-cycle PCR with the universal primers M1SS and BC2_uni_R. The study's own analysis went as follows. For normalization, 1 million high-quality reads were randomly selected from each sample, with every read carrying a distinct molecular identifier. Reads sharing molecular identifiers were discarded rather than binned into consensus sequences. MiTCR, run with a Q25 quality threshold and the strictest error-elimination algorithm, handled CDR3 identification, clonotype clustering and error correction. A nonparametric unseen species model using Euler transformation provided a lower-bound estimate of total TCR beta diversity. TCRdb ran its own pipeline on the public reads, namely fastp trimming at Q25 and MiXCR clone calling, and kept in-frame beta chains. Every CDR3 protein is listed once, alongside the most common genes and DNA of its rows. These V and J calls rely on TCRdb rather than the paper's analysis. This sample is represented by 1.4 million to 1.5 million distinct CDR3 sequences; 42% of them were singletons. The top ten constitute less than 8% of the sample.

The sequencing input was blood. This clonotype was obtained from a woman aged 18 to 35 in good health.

The CDR3 region reads CASSLGWRDTQYF. The DNA reads as follows: TGTGCCAGCAGCCTAGGTTGGCGGGATACGCAGTATTTT. The chain links TRBV9 with TRBJ2-3; no D gene can be assigned with confidence. V is cut by 4 bases and J by 6 bases, and the space between the germline ends is 12 bases. From the cysteine through the phenylalanine, the CDR3 covers 13 amino acids. The entry retains the CDR3 DNA only, 39 bases that are in frame from base 1. Reading the germline V gene gives CDR1 SGDLS and CDR2 YYNGEE.